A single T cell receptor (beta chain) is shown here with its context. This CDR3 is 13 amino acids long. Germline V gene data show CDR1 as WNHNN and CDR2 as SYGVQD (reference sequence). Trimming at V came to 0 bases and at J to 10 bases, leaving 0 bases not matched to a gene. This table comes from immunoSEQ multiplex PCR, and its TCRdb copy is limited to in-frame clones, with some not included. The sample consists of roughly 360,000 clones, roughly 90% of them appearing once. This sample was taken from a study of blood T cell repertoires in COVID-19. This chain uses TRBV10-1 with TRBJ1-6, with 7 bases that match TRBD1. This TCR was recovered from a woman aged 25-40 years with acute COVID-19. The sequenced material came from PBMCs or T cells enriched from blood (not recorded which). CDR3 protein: CASSESDRSPLHF. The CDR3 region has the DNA TGCGCCAGCAGTGAGTCGGACAGGTCACCCCTCCACTTT.